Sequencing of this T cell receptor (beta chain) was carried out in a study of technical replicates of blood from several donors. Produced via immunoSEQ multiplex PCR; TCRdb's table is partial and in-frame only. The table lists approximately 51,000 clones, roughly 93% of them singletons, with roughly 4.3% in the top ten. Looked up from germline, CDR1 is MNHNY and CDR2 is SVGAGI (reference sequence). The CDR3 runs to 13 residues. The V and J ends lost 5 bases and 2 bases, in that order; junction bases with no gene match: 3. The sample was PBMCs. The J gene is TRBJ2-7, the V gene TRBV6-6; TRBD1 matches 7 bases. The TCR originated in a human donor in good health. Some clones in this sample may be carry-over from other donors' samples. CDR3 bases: TGTGCCAGCAGTGGGACAGCGACCTACGAGCAGTACTTC. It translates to CASSGTATYEQYF.